In this sample, the clone carrying this T cell receptor (beta chain) turned up many times. Its antigen is unidentified. The V and J ends lost 5 bases and 10 bases respectively, with 16 bases between them. Germline assignment: CDR1 SGHDT and CDR2 YYEEEE. The CDR3 is made up of 13 amino acids. This specimen comes from a study of identical twins. Findings and caveats of the study: Insertions were reduced in abundant cord blood beta clonotypes but not in memory repertoires. The analysis was cross-sectional rather than longitudinal within donors.

All donors were healthy, and all were Caucasian. Each cDNA held unique molecular identifiers, and template switching gave it a universal primer site. TCRdb re-analysed the 5' RACE reads in MiXCR, keeping a single row per CDR3 protein. Here the sample spans roughly 350,000 distinct CDR3 sequences, approximately 8.8% being singletons. This sequence was found in a woman in her 50s in good health. This chain uses TRBV5-6 with TRBJ2-1, with D tentatively TRBD2 (6 bases). The sample was naive T cells sorted from blood. The CDR3 DNA sequence: TGTGCCAGCAGTTTCGACGCGGGACGGGAGCAGTTCTTC. Residues: CASSFDAGREQFF.